One TCR beta chain is described in this entry. The clone's antigen remains unknown. Within one base of it there is no much larger clone, and no base qualities were kept. The data stem from a study of T cells in Graves' hyperthyroidism and ophthalmopathy (dated by TCRdb to about 2019). At the level of the whole study: Peripheral blood samples were taken at initial diagnosis, before any treatment was given. For training and testing, the 80 to 100 patients in the discovery cohort were randomly divided in a 7:3 ratio. An independent validation cohort of under 20 hyperthyroidism patients and more than 15 patients who later progressed to ophthalmopathy tested prospective prediction of ophthalmopathy. Once sampling was done, hyperthyroidism patients were given methimazole at a starting dose of 30 mg daily, whereas ophthalmopathy patients were given high-dose intravenous methylprednisolone. The paper describes TCR Vbeta CDR3 sequencing of 120 to 150 peripheral blood samples, made up of under 50 ophthalmopathy patients, around 78 hyperthyroidism patients and 17 progressor patients. TCR V-J signatures able to tell the groups apart were searched for in a discovery cohort of 90 to 100 patients, of whom approximately 40 had Graves' ophthalmopathy and 57 had stable Graves' hyperthyroidism. In addition, the study compared T-cell repertoires in thyroid tissue and in blood from roughly 6 Graves' hyperthyroidism patients.

TCR beta CDR3 regions were amplified from RNA transcripts. For the first round of RT-PCR on the TCR CDR3, the HTBI primer set was used together with the Qiagen OneStep RT-PCR kit. A second multiplex PCR round built the libraries, followed by size selection and purification. Libraries were sequenced paired-end with 100 bp reads on an Illumina HiSeq2000. The authors' analysis ran thus. Raw data were processed with SOAPnuke, discarding reads with adapters, uncalled bases, mean Phred below 15, or no exact constant-primer or identifier match. High-quality paired reads were merged using COPE v1.2.5, and each unique nucleotide sequence was defined as a clonotype. MiTCR v1.1 was used to align clonotypes to the IMGT TRBV, TRBD and TRBJ reference segments. Analysis was restricted to V-J combinations with a frequency above 0.0001, which covered roughly 99% of repertoires. A TCS score was defined as the ratio between F50 (clonal expansion) and ExV (chaos), using BLOSUM62-based TCRdist between CDR3 peptides within each V-J. Welch's t-statistics and random forest reduced roughly 540 V-J features to 10 to 15, which were used in a naive Bayes classifier (R e1071). TCRdb trimmed public reads at Q25 via fastp, called clones via MiXCR and kept in-frame beta chains. Every CDR3 protein is listed once, alongside the most common genes and DNA of its rows. The V and J calls and clone size come from TCRdb's table, not from the authors' own analysis. The sample table holds some 490,000 distinct CDR3 sequences, of which 20% to 25% were seen once. The ten top clones hold 45% to 55% of the sample.

Ophthalmopathy patients had moderately to severely active disease, Clinical Activity Score of at least 3, NOSPECS grade of at least 4, and duration under 3 months. The study excluded patients with uncontrolled infections, other autoimmune diseases, pregnancy or lactation. Diagnoses relied on clinical symptoms, serum thyroxine and TRAb, thyroid ultrasound and orbital computed tomography. PBMCs were isolated from roughly 10 ml of fresh peripheral blood by Ficoll-Paque density gradient centrifugation. Trizol reagent was used to extract total RNA, and RNA quality was then checked on an Agilent 2100 Bioanalyzer. Here V drops 2 bases and J drops 6 bases, and the junction holds 10 bases not matched to any gene. Including the terminal cysteine and phenylalanine, the CDR3 comprises 17 residues. The retained sequence is limited to the CDR3, 51 bases, with the frame set at the first base. The full study reports these points: In cross-validation, a model built on a 13 V-J signature told ophthalmopathy apart from stable hyperthyroidism with just under 90% sensitivity and roughly 82% specificity, and in testing the same model reached 80%/75%. Most expanded thyroid clonotypes (frequency above 0.001) were also detected in blood, a finding suggesting that blood repertoires may reflect thyroid immune responses. In validation, the model predicted progression to ophthalmopathy with 65% to 71% sensitivity and over 72% specificity, a median of 6.5 months before onset. Sample size was not statistically predetermined, and investigators were not blinded to group allocation.

The receptor's source is a woman between 65 and 79 years old with Graves' ophthalmopathy. The sequence is built from TRBV12-3 or TRBV12-4 and TRBJ2-2, and 9 junctional nucleotides match TRBD2. Sequencing was performed on blood. The bases are TGTGCCAGCAGTTTACTCAGCGGGAGGTCAGTGGCCGGGGAGCTGTTTTTT. This gives the protein CASSLLSGRSVAGELFF.